Listed below are T cell receptor beta chains from one sample, sequenced in a study of blood T cell repertoires in COVID-19. Assay: immunoSEQ multiplex PCR; the TCRdb copy retains only in-frame clones and omits some. The top ten clones hold under 30% of a sample with 90,000 or so clones, roughly 88% of them seen once. The sequencing input was peripheral blood. Receptors were obtained from a human donor in a cohort sampled during active COVID-19. CDR3s include the opening cysteine and the closing phenylalanine or tryptophan. Each record gives: clone size, D gene, V gene, J gene, CDR3 protein, CDR3 DNA. A D gene is named only where the DNA matches it firmly. Size is omitted from some rows. Given values are once, few, many or a class for expanded clones.

>few|.|TRBV19|TRBJ2-7
CASKGDSSYEQYF
TGTGCCAGTAAAGGGGATAGCTCCTACGAGCAGTACTTC
>.|.|TRBV7-7|TRBJ2-5
CASSPGGLETQYF
TGTGCCAGCAGCCCGGGTGGTCTGGAGACCCAGTACTTC
>.|.|TRBV24-1|TRBJ2-2
CATSDPSGVTTGELFF
TGTGCCACCAGTGATCCCTCGGGAGTTACCACCGGGGAGCTGTTTTTT
>.|TRBD1|TRBV20-1|TRBJ1-1
CSASRETGGLNTEAFF
TGCAGTGCTAGTCGGGAGACAGGGGGACTGAACACTGAAGCTTTCTTT
>.|.|TRBV4-3|TRBJ1-1
CASSQDRQTLNTEAFF
TGCGCCAGCAGCCAAGATCGACAGACCCTGAACACTGAAGCTTTCTTT
>.|.|TRBV9|TRBJ2-1
CASSPSTHGEQFF
TGTGCCAGCAGCCCAAGCACGCATGGTGAGCAGTTCTTC
>.|TRBD1|TRBV29-1|TRBJ1-2
CSVEFFEGTGEDGYTF
TGCAGCGTTGAATTTTTTGAGGGGACAGGGGAAGATGGCTACACCTTC
>.|.|TRBV3-1/TRBV3-2|TRBJ2-7
CASRSGVREQYF
TGTGCCAGCAGGTCGGGAGTGAGGGAGCAGTACTTC
>few|TRBD1|TRBV10-3|TRBJ1-5
CAMNEGARGNQPQHF
TGTGCCATGAACGAGGGGGCGCGGGGCAATCAGCCCCAGCATTTT
>.|.|TRBV12-3/TRBV12-4|TRBJ2-5
CASSPRGKETQYF
TGTGCCAGCAGCCCACGGGGGAAAGAGACCCAGTACTTC
>.|.|TRBV10-2|TRBJ2-7
CASSEPLRGPYEQYF
TGCGCCAGCAGTGAGCCCCTGCGGGGCCCCTACGAGCAGTACTTC
>.|.|TRBV4-2|TRBJ1-2
CASSPGQIYGYTF
TGTGCCAGCAGCCCTGGACAGATCTATGGCTACACCTTC
>.|.|TRBV15|TRBJ1-3
CATSRGAASGNTIYF
TGTGCCACCAGCAGAGGGGCAGCCTCTGGAAACACCATATATTTT
>.|.|TRBV10-3|TRBJ1-4
CATAGLREKLFF
TGTGCCACCGCGGGGCTACGCGAAAAACTGTTTTTT
>.|TRBD1|TRBV11-3|TRBJ2-1
CASSARTGGYNEQFF
TGTGCCAGCAGCGCCAGGACAGGGGGGTACAATGAGCAGTTCTTC
>few|.|TRBV11-3|TRBJ1-1
CASSLDGGTEAFF
TGTGCCAGCAGCTTAGATGGAGGCACTGAAGCTTTCTTT
>.|TRBD2|TRBV4-3|TRBJ2-3
CASSQGPGSGGASGTDTQYF
TGCGCCAGCAGCCAAGGCCCGGGGAGCGGGGGGGCCTCGGGCACAGATACGCAGTATTTT
>.|TRBD2|TRBV7-9|TRBJ2-1
CASSLLAGVIEQFF
TGTGCCAGCAGCTTACTAGCGGGAGTTATTGAGCAGTTCTTC
>.|.|TRBV5-6|TRBJ1-1
CASSLGGAGRAFF
TGTGCCAGCAGCTTGGGAGGGGCGGGGAGAGCTTTCTTT
>.|TRBD2|TRBV9|TRBJ2-3
CASSVAGASGSGDTQYF
TGTGCCAGCAGCGTAGCCGGGGCTAGCGGGAGTGGAGATACGCAGTATTTT